Here is one T cell receptor beta chain with its context. Its antigen is as yet unknown. The sample comes from a study of OX40 agonist ivuxolimab in advanced cancers. Study as a whole: Aged 23 to 79 with a mean of 60 years, they were less than 90% male.

The study, taken as a whole, reports: Clones of CD4+ and CD8+ blood T cells grew by week 6 at doses of 0.1 to 3.0 mg/kg.

TCRdb keeps only in-frame clones here, not all; method: immunoSEQ multiplex PCR. In the table there are around 62,000 clones, roughly 88% of which are singletons. This CDR3 comprises 15 residues. Per the germline V gene, CDR1 is SGHTA and CDR2 is FQGNSA. V was cut by 0 bases and J by 7 bases, with 13 bases left in between. The rearrangement joins TRBV7-2 to TRBJ2-1, with a possible D match to TRBD1 (7 bases). This sequence originates from an adult with an advanced solid tumor such as melanoma, head and neck, liver or kidney cancer. The material was CD4+ or CD8+ T cells sorted from blood, obtained in a trial of the OX40 agonist ivuxolimab. Here the CDR3 DNA reads TGTGCCAGCAGCTTAGCTGTGACAGGGAGGAATGAGCAGTTCTTC. As protein: CASSLAVTGRNEQFF.